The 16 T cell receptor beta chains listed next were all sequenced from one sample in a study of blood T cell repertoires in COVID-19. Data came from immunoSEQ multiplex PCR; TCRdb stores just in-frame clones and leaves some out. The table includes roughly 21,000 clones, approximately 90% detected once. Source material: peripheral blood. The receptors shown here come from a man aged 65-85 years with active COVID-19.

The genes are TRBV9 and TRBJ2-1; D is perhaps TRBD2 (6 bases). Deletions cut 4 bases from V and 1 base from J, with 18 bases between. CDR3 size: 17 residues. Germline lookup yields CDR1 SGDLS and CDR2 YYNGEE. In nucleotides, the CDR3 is TGTGCCAGCAGCCCTCAATGGGGGGTTAGTTCCTACAATGAGCAGTTCTTC. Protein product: CASSPQWGVSSYNEQFF.

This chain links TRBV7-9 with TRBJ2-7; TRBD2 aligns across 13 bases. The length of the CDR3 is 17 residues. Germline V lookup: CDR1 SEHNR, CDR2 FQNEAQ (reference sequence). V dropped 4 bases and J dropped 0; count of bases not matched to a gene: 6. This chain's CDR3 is CASSSPGTSGVSYEQYF. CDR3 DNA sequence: TGTGCCAGCAGCTCTCCCGGGACTAGCGGGGTCTCCTACGAGCAGTACTTC.

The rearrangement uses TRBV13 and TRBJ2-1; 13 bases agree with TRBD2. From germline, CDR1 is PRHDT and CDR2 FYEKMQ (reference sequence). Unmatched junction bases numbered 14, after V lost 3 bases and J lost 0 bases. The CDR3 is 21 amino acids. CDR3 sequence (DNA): TGTGCCAGCAGCTTGCCCCGGACTAGCGGGAGAGAGGGGTACTCCTACAATGAGCAGTTCTTC. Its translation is CASSLPRTSGREGYSYNEQFF.

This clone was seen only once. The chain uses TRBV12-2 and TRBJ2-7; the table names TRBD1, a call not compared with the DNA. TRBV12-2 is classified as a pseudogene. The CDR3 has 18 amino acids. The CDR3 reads CASRLVSGQGELIYEQYF. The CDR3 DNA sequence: TGTGCAAGTCGCTTAGTAAGTGGACAGGGTGAACTTATCTACGAGCAGTACTTC.

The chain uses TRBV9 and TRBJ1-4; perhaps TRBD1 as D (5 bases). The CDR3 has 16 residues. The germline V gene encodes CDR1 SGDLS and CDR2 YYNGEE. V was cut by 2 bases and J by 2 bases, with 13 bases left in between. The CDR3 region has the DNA TGTGCCAGCAGCGTGGGCGGGACCGGTACTAATGAAAAACTGTTTTTT. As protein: CASSVGGTGTNEKLFF.

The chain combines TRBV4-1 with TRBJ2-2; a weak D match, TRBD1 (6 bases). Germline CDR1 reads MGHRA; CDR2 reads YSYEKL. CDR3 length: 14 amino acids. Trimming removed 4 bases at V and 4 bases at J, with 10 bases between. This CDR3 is CASSRTRGTGELFF. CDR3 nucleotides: TGCGCCAGCAGCCGGACCAGGGGCACCGGGGAGCTGTTTTTT.

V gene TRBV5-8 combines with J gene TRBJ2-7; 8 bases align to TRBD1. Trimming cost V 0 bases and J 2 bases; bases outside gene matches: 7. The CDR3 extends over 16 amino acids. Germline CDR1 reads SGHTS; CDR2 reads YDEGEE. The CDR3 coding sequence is TGTGCCAGCAGCTTGGATCTGGGACAGGCTACCTACGAGCAGTACTTC. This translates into CASSLDLGQATYEQYF.

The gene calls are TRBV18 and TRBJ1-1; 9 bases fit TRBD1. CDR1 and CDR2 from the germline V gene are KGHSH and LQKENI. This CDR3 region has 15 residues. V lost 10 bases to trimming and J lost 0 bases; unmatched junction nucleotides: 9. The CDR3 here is CATQGQGTMNTEAFF. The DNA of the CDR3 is TGTGCCACCCAGGGACAGGGCACCATGAACACTGAAGCTTTCTTT.

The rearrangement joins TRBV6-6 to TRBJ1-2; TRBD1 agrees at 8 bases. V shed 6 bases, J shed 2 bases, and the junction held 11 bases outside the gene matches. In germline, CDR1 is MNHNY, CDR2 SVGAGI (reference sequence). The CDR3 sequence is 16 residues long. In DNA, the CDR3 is TGTGCCAGCAGCTTTAGCCCAGGGGGCAGCAACTATGGCTACACCTTC. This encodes CASSFSPGGSNYGYTF.

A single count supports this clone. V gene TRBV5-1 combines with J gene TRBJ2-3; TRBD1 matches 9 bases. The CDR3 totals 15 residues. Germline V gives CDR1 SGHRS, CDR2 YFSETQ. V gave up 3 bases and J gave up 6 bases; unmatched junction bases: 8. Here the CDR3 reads CASSSSETGGDTQYF. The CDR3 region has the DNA TGCGCCAGCAGCTCCTCCGAGACAGGGGGGGATACGCAGTATTTT.

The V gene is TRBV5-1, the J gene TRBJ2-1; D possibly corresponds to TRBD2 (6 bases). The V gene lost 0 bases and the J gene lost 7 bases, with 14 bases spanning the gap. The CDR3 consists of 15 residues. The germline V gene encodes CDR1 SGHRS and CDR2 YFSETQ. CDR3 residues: CASSLDTGEVNEQFF. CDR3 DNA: TGCGCCAGCAGCTTGGATACGGGAGAGGTTAATGAGCAGTTCTTC.

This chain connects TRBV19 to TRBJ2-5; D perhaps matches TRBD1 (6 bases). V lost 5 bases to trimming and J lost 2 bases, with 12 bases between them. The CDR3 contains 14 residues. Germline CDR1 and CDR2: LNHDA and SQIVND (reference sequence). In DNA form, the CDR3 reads TGTGCCAGTAGTGTGACAGGTTCTCAAGAGACCCAGTACTTC. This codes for CASSVTGSQETQYF. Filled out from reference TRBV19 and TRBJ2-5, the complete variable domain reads DGGITQSPKYLFRKEGQNVTLSCEQNLNHDAMYWYRQDPGQGLRLIYYSQIVNDFQKGDIAEGYSVSREKKESFPLTVTSAQKNPTAFYLCASSVTGSQETQYFGPGTRLLVL.

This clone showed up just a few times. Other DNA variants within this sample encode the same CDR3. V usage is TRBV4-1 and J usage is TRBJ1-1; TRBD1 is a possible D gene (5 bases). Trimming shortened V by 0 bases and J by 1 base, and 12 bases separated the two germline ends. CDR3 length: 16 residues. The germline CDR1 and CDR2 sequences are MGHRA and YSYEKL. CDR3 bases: TGCGCCAGCAGCCAAGATCGTAGGCAGGGGAACACTGAAGCTTTCTTT. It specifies CASSQDRRQGNTEAFF.

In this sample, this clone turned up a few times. This CDR3 is CATSEVALATDTQYF. DNA of the CDR3: TGTGCCACCAGCGAAGTAGCACTCGCCACAGATACGCAGTATTTT. This rearrangement joins TRBV15 to TRBJ2-3; D remains ambiguous. Germline-derived CDR1 and CDR2 are LNHNV and YYDKDF (reference sequence). The CDR3 consists of 15 residues. Between the trimmed V and J ends, which lost 5 bases and 2 bases, there was a span of 14 bases.

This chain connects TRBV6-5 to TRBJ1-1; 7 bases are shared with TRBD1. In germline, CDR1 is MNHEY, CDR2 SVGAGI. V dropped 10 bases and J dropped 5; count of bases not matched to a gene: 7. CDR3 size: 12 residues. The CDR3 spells CATLRGLTEAFF. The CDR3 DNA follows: TGTGCCACCCTAAGGGGGCTAACTGAAGCTTTCTTT.

The CDR3 coding sequence is TGTGCCAGTAGTATCATGAGGCGGGGGGCCTACAATGAGCAGTTCTTC. It translates to CASSIMRRGAYNEQFF. The rearrangement links TRBV19 to TRBJ2-1; 8 bases agree with TRBD2. The CDR3 runs 16 residues. The ends lost 3 bases at V and 2 bases at J; junction bases unmatched: 6. Looked up from germline, CDR1 is LNHDA and CDR2 is SQIVND (reference sequence).